The subject of this entry is one T cell receptor (beta chain). Antigen: not known. The second PCR ran about 6 to 12 cycles with a sample-barcoded 5' primer and J-beta primers. TCRdb used MiXCR to reprocess the 5' RACE reads, holding one entry per CDR3 protein. The table lists about 830,000 distinct CDR3 sequences, over 45% of them singletons, with about 20% in the top ten. The record originates from a study of blood T cells in healthy people across ages. About the study: About one barcoded beta molecule per two T cells came from capture by template switching.

Findings of the study overall: Researchers said unsorted PBMCs prevented a conclusive naive versus antigen-experienced comparison. Estimated diversity that came from one million T cells was considered an underestimate.

The sample, 7.5 to 10 milliliters of peripheral blood, was drawn from each donor. The CDR3 loop spans 14 amino acids. Per germline, CDR1 MGHRA and CDR2 YSYEKL. V gave up 1 base and J gave up 4 bases, with 11 bases separating them. The origin of this receptor is a man aged 25 to 40 in good health. Sequenced input: blood. This rearrangement joins TRBV4-1 to TRBJ2-7; D gene unclear. CDR3 DNA sequence: TGCGCCAGCAGCCAAGTCGTCACATTTTACGAGCAGTACTTC. Residues: CASSQVVTFYEQYF.